This record concerns one TCR beta chain sequence. Its matching antigen is unknown. The TRB libraries of cDNA were built by UMI-labeled 5' RACE. TCRdb reprocessed the 5' RACE reads, with one entry per CDR3 protein and no DNA. The sample yields more than 65,000 distinct CDR3 sequences, of which the top ten take up over 1.3%. The sample comes from a study of CXCR3-negative and CXCR3-positive naive CD8 T cells. In the study overall: The dataset comprises some 150 million TRB reads in total, with about 1.5 +/- 0.3 million reads per library. Whole-study findings and limits: Memory cells differed in TRBV-TRBJ usage, but naive CXCR3-negative and CXCR3-positive cells had similar usage.

Subsets of CD8+ T cells were each sorted in triplicate at 250,000 to 350,000 cells apiece. The CDR3 consists of 14 residues. Germline CDR1 reads MNHNY; CDR2 reads SVGAGI (reference sequence). The sequenced sample consisted of naive CXCR3- CD8+ T cells from blood. Subset in this sample: CD45RO-CCR7+CD27+CD95- naive CD8+ T cells lacking CXCR3 (TNR3-). The chain combines TRBV6-6 with TRBJ2-7; TCRdb names TRBD1, which stays unverified in the absence of DNA. The sequence derives from a human donor in good health. Some clones in this sample may be carry-over from other donors' samples. The CDR3 protein is CASSDRDRGYEQYF.